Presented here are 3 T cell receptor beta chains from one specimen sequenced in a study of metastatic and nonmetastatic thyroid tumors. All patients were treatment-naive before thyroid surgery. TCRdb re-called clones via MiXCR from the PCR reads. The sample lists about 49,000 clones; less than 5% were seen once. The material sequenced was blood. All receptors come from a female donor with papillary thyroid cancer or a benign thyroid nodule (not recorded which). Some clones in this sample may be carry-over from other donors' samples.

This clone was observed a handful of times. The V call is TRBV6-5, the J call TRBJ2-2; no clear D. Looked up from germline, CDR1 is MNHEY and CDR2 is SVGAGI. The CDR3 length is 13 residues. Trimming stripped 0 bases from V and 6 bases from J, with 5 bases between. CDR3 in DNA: TGTGCCAGCAGTTACTCAAAAGCCGGGGAGCTGTTTTTT. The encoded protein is CASSYSKAGELFF.

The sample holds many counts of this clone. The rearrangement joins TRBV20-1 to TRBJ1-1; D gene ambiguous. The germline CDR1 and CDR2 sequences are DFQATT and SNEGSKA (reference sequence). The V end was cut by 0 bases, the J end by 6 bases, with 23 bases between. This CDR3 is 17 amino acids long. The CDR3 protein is CSARDLHGGGGTAEAFF. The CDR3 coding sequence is TGCAGTGCTAGAGACCTGCATGGAGGTGGTGGAACGGCTGAAGCTTTCTTT.

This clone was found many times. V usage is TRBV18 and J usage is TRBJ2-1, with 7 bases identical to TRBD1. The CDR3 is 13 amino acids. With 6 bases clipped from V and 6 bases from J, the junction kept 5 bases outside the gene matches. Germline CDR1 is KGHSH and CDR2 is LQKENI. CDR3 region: CASSEGGRNEQFF. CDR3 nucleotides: TGTGCCAGCTCGGAAGGGGGCCGCAATGAGCAGTTCTTC.